This T cell receptor (beta chain) came from a study of OX40 agonist ivuxolimab in advanced cancers. Overall study results and limits: Doses of 0.1 to 3.0 mg/kg were accompanied by clonal expansion of CD4+ and CD8+ blood T cells by week 6. What antigens the expanded peripheral T cells recognized was never established. More expanded clones were found, on average, in CD8+ than in CD4+ T cells.

Method: immunoSEQ multiplex PCR; TCRdb's copy keeps in-frame clones and lacks some. The sample has approximately 63,000 clones; 80% to 90% are singletons. Note on this clone: Its antigen is not identified.

This CDR3 is built from 14 residues. The ends were cut back, 5 bases at V and 1 base at J, with 11 bases in the middle. Germline CDR1 is SGHAT and CDR2 is FQNNGV. This sequence was found in an adult with an advanced solid tumor such as melanoma, head and neck, liver or kidney cancer. The chain is built from TRBV11-2 and TRBJ2-5; a weak D match, TRBD1 (6 bases). The sample here was CD4+ or CD8+ T cells sorted from blood, taken in a trial of the OX40 agonist ivuxolimab. The DNA of the CDR3 is TGTGCCAGCAGCCATCGACAGGCCCAAGAGACCCAGTACTTC. This translates into CASSHRQAQETQYF.